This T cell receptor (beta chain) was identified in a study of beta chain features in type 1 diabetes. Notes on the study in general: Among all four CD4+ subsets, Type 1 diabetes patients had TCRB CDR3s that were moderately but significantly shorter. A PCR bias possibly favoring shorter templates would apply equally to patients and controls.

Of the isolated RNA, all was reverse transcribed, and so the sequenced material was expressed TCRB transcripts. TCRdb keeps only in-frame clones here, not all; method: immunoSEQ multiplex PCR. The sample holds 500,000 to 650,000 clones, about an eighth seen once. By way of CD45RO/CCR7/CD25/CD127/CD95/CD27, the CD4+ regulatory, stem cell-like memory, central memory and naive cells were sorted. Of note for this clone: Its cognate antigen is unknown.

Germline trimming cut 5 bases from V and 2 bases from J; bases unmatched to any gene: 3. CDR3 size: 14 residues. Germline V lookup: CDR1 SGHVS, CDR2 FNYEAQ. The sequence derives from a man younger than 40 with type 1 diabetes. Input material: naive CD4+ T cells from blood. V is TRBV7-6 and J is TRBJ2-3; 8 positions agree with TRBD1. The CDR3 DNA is TGTGCCAGCAGCGACAGGGGATCCACAGATACGCAGTATTTT. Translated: CASSDRGSTDTQYF.